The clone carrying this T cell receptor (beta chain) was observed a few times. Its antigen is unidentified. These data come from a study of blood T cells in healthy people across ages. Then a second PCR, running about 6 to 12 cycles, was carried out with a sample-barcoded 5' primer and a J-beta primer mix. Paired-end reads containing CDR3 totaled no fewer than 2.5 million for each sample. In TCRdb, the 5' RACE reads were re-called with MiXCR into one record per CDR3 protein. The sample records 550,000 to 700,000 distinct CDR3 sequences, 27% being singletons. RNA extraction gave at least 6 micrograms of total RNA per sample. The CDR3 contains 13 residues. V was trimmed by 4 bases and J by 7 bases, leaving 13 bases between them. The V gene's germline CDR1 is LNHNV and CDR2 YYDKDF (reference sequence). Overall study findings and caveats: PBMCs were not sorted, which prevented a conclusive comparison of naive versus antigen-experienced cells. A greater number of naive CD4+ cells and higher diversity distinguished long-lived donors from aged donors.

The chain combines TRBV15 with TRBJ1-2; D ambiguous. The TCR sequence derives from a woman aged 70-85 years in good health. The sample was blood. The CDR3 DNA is TGTGCCACCAGCACCCAGGTGATGGGTGGCTACACCTTC. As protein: CATSTQVMGGYTF.